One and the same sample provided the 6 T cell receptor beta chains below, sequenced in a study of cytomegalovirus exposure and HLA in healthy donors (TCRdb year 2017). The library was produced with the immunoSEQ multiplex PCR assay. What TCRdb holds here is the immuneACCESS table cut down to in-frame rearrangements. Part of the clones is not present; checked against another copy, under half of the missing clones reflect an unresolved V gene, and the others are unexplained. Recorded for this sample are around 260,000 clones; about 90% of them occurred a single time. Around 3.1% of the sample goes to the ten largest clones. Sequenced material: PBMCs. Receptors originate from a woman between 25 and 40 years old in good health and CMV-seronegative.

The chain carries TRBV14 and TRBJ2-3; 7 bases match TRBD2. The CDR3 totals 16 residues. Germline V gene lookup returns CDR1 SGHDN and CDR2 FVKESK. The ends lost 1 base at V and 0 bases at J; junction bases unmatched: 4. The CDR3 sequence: CASSQGGRGSTDTQYF. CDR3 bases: TGTGCCAGCAGCCAAGGAGGGAGGGGAAGCACAGATACGCAGTATTTT.

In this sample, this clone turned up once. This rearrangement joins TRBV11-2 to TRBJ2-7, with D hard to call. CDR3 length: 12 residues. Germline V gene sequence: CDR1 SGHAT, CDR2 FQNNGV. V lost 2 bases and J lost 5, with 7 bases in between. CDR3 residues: CASSLNWDEQYF. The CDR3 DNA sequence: TGTGCCAGCAGCTTAAACTGGGACGAGCAGTACTTC.

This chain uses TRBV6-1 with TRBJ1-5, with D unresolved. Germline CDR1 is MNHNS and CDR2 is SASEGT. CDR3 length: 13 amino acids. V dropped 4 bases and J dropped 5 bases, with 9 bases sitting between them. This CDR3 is CASSVSRYQPQHF. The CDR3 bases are TGTGCCAGCAGTGTATCACGTTATCAGCCCCAGCATTTT.

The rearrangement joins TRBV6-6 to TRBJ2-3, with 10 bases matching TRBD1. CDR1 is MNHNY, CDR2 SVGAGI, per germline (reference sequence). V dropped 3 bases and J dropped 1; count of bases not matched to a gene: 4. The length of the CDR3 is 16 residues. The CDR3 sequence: CASSYDRGRGTDTQYF. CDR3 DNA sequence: TGTGCCAGCAGTTATGACAGGGGGCGAGGCACAGATACGCAGTATTTT.

For the CDR3, the DNA is TGTGCCAGCAGCTTAGAATCCCTGACTCTTCCCCCCTACGAGCAGTACTTC. Translated, it gives CASSLESLTLPPYEQYF. The chain has TRBV7-2 and TRBJ2-7; D not resolved. The germline V and J ends were trimmed by 1 base and 2 bases, with 18 bases remaining between them. CDR3 size: 17 residues. Germline V gene data show CDR1 as SGHTA and CDR2 as FQGNSA.

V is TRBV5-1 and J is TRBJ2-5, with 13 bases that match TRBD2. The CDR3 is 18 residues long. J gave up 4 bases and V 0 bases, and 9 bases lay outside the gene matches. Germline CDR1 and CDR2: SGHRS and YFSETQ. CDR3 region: CASSLGLAGGGGGETQYF. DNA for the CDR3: TGCGCCAGCAGCTTGGGACTAGCGGGAGGAGGAGGTGGAGAGACCCAGTACTTC.